This is a list of T cell receptor beta chains from one sample in a study of shared clonotypes between healthy human individuals. Sequencing used immunoSEQ multiplex PCR; TCRdb keeps in-frame clones, though not all of them. The data contain 1.6 million or so clones, just under 99% of them singletons. The sequenced material came from naive CD4+ T cells sorted from blood. Receptor source: a man aged 30 to 39 in good health. Both conserved end residues are part of each CDR3. The D gene is left open where the match is weak. Part of the rows lack a size; the others show once, few, many or a class for expanded clones.

J: TRBJ2-1; size: .; D: TRBD2; V: TRBV5-1; DNA: TGCGCCAGCAGCTTACTAGCGGGGCCTGCCGATGAGCAGTTCTTC; CDR3: CASSLLAGPADEQFF
J: TRBJ1-5; size: .; D: TRBD1; V: TRBV7-9; DNA: TGTGCCAGCAGTCTAGCGGTCAGGGGGGGTTTAAGCAATCAGCCCCAGCATTTT; CDR3: CASSLAVRGGLSNQPQHF
J: TRBJ1-1; size: .; D: .; V: TRBV18; DNA: TGTGCCAGCTCACCCTTTAGACAGGACACTGAAGCTTTCTTT; CDR3: CASSPFRQDTEAFF
J: TRBJ2-3; size: .; D: .; V: TRBV5-1; DNA: TGCGCCAGCAGCTTGGAAGTTGAAGATACGCAGTATTTT; CDR3: CASSLEVEDTQYF
J: TRBJ2-3; size: .; D: .; V: TRBV4-1; DNA: TGCGCCAGCACGCCCGTTCAGGCGTTGGTGGATACGCAGTATTTT; CDR3: CASTPVQALVDTQYF
J: TRBJ2-2; size: .; D: .; V: TRBV7-3; DNA: TGTGCCAGCAGGCAAGGGACCGGGGAGCTGTTTTTT; CDR3: CASRQGTGELFF
J: TRBJ2-1; size: once; D: .; V: TRBV20-1; DNA: TGCAGTGCTAGTTGGGCCAATGAGCAGTTCTTC; CDR3: CSASWANEQFF
J: TRBJ2-3; size: .; D: TRBD2; V: TRBV7-3; DNA: TGTGCCAGCAGCCGCGGACTAGGATTTGATACGCAGTATTTT; CDR3: CASSRGLGFDTQYF
J: TRBJ2-1; size: .; D: .; V: TRBV21-1; DNA: TGTGCCAACCGAAGGGGGCGGTCACCCTACAATGAGCAGTTCTTC; CDR3: CANRRGRSPYNEQFF
J: TRBJ1-3; size: .; D: TRBD1; V: TRBV5-6; DNA: TGTGCCAGCAGCTTTACCGGGACAGGGGCTGGAAACACCATATATTTT; CDR3: CASSFTGTGAGNTIYF
J: TRBJ2-3; size: .; D: TRBD2; V: TRBV7-9; DNA: TGTGCCAGCAGTCCCGGGACTAGCGGGCCCCCTAGCACAGATACGCAGTATTTT; CDR3: CASSPGTSGPPSTDTQYF
J: TRBJ2-1; size: once; D: .; V: TRBV29-1; DNA: TGCAGCGTCTTACGTAGGGGTGAGCAGTTCTTC; CDR3: CSVLRRGEQFF
J: TRBJ2-5; size: .; D: TRBD2; V: TRBV11-3; DNA: TGTGCCAGCAGCCCCCACTCTCGTAGCGGGGTATCTCAAGAGACCCAGTACTTC; CDR3: CASSPHSRSGVSQETQYF
J: TRBJ1-5; size: .; D: .; V: TRBV19; DNA: TGTGCCAGTTGCCTATGGGGCGAGGCCAATCAGCCCCAGCATTTT; CDR3: CASCLWGEANQPQHF
J: TRBJ2-1; size: once; D: .; V: TRBV7-9; DNA: TGTGCCAGCAGCTCCATTGAGGACTACTACAATGAGCAGTTCTTC; CDR3: CASSSIEDYYNEQFF
J: TRBJ2-2; size: .; D: .; V: TRBV5-1; DNA: TGCGCCAGCAGCCCACTTTCTTACAACACCGGGGAGCTGTTTTTT; CDR3: CASSPLSYNTGELFF
J: TRBJ2-2; size: .; D: .; V: TRBV7-9; DNA: TGTGCCAGCAGCCTCCGGGAGCTAACCGGGGAGCTGTTTTTT; CDR3: CASSLRELTGELFF
J: TRBJ2-5; size: .; D: .; V: TRBV2; DNA: TGTGCCAGCAGTTGGGACATCCAAGAGACCCAGTACTTC; CDR3: CASSWDIQETQYF
J: TRBJ2-5; size: .; D: .; V: TRBV15; DNA: TGTGCCACCAGCAGAGATATGTCAGAGACCCAGTACTTC; CDR3: CATSRDMSETQYF
J: TRBJ2-2; size: .; D: .; V: TRBV15; DNA: TGTGCCACCAGCAGCCGTCTGTCGGGAGATAGTTCCGGGGAGCTGTTTTTT; CDR3: CATSSRLSGDSSGELFF
J: TRBJ2-7; size: .; D: TRBD1; V: TRBV28; DNA: TGTGCCAGCAGTTCAGGGGGCGTAGGGTACGAGCAGTACTTC; CDR3: CASSSGGVGYEQYF
J: TRBJ2-1; size: .; D: .; V: TRBV27; DNA: TGTGCCAGCAGTCGGGACCCCACTTTTGGCAATGAGCAGTTCTTC; CDR3: CASSRDPTFGNEQFF
J: TRBJ2-3; size: .; D: .; V: TRBV6-6; DNA: TGTGCCAGCAGCTCCCCGTATGAGTATGGCACAGATACGCAGTATTTT; CDR3: CASSSPYEYGTDTQYF
J: TRBJ1-1; size: once; D: .; V: TRBV5-1; DNA: TGCGCCAGCAGCTTGGAGGATTGGGGGAACACTGAAGCTTTCTTT; CDR3: CASSLEDWGNTEAFF
J: TRBJ2-1; size: .; D: .; V: TRBV7-2; DNA: TGTGCCAGCAGCTTAGAAAGGGGAGTTTGGAATGAGCAGTTCTTC; CDR3: CASSLERGVWNEQFF
J: TRBJ2-7; size: .; D: .; V: TRBV28; DNA: TGTGCCAGCAGTTCCCAGGGGACGGAAGACTACGAGCAGTACTTC; CDR3: CASSSQGTEDYEQYF
J: TRBJ1-2; size: .; D: .; V: TRBV28; DNA: TGTGCCAGCAGTTTACCCGTGGCTCAGGGGAGCGGCTACACCTTC; CDR3: CASSLPVAQGSGYTF
J: TRBJ2-2; size: .; D: .; V: TRBV7-2; DNA: TGTGCCAGCAGCTTATTGGGAGGCGGGGAGCTGTTTTTT; CDR3: CASSLLGGGELFF
J: TRBJ1-4; size: .; D: TRBD1; V: TRBV7-9; DNA: TGTGCCAGCAGCGCAACCGGGACAGGGAAACCGGAAAAACTGTTTTTT; CDR3: CASSATGTGKPEKLFF
J: TRBJ2-7; size: .; D: TRBD1; V: TRBV25-1; DNA: TGTGCCAGCAGTGATCACCTGACGACAGGGTCCTACGAGCAGTACTTC; CDR3: CASSDHLTTGSYEQYF
J: TRBJ2-5; size: .; D: .; V: TRBV27; DNA: TGTGCCAGCAGTTACACGGGACAAGACTGGGAGACCCAGTACTTC; CDR3: CASSYTGQDWETQYF
J: TRBJ2-7; size: .; D: .; V: TRBV15; DNA: TGTGCCACCAGCGGAGCCGGGTTTGGTGGGGAGCAGTACTTC; CDR3: CATSGAGFGGEQYF
J: TRBJ1-4; size: .; D: .; V: TRBV7-2; DNA: TGTGCCAGCAGCTTAGTCAGGGAAGGTGAAAAACTGTTTTTT; CDR3: CASSLVREGEKLFF